Reported below is one TCR beta chain. This specimen belongs to a study of blood T cell repertoires in COVID-19. Germline-derived CDR1 and CDR2 are SGHRS and YFSETQ. This CDR3 has 16 amino acids. The V end lost 0 bases, the J end lost 6 bases, and 15 bases lay between the germline ends. The protocol was immunoSEQ multiplex PCR, while the TCRdb copy is restricted to in-frame clones and leaves out a portion. The table lists 270,000 or so clones, about 89% of them singletons, with about 2.6% in the top ten. Participants were placed into cohorts based on the clinical history they reported. The sample taken for sequencing was PBMCs or T cells enriched from blood (not recorded which). This clonotype was obtained from a woman aged 18-29 years who had recovered from COVID-19. V is TRBV5-1 and J is TRBJ1-4; D may be TRBD1 (6 bases). This CDR3 reads CASSLVGWGRDEKLFF. CDR3 bases: TGCGCCAGCAGCTTGGTTGGCTGGGGGCGGGATGAAAAACTGTTTTTT.